The T cell receptor beta chain under discussion was sequenced for a study of blood T cell repertoires in COVID-19. From germline, CDR1 is SGHAT and CDR2 FQNNGV. V lost 6 bases to trimming and J lost 3 bases, with 9 bases between them. This CDR3 is built from 13 residues. Clones were read by immunoSEQ multiplex PCR, and TCRdb kept only the in-frame ones, dropping some. The sample has 360,000 or so clones, 90% seen once. The specimen sequenced was peripheral blood. The TCR comes from a man between 18 and 29 years old with active or convalescent COVID-19. This rearrangement joins TRBV11-2 to TRBJ2-1; a weak D match, TRBD1 (5 bases). This chain's CDR3 is CASSSQGYNEQFF. The CDR3 nucleotides are TGTGCCAGCAGTTCCCAGGGCTACAATGAGCAGTTCTTC.